One and the same sample provided the 25 T cell receptor beta chains below, sequenced in a study of naive and memory T cell subsets. An equimolar mix of two oligonucleotides served as the beta constant-region primer for TRBC1 and TRBC2. TCRdb itself ran the UMI-ligation and nested PCR reads through MiXCR, one entry per CDR3 protein. The sample carries some 87,000 distinct CDR3 sequences, around 7% recorded once. Material for sequencing was central memory CD4+ T cells from blood. These receptors all stem from a human donor in good health.

This clonotype occurred many times. J is TRBJ2-2 and V is TRBV2; maybe TRBD1 (6 bases). Germline CDR1 reads SNHLY; CDR2 reads FYNNEI. V lost 3 bases to trimming and J lost 0 bases, with 8 bases between them. This CDR3 region has 15 residues. The CDR3 DNA follows: TGTGCCAGCAGTGAGGGACACACGAACACCGGGGAGCTGTTTTTT. Translation gives CASSEGHTNTGELFF.

The rearrangement joins TRBV28 to TRBJ1-1, with a weak D call TRBD1 (6 bases). This CDR3 is 15 amino acids long. Deletions cut 6 bases from V and 5 bases from J, with 19 bases between. Germline-derived CDR1 and CDR2 are MDHEN and SYDVKM. This chain's CDR3 is CASRLGGGSRTEAFF. The CDR3 DNA sequence: TGTGCCAGCAGGTTGGGGGGGGGCTCGCGGACTGAAGCTTTCTTT.

This clonotype was observed at least ten times. The chain carries TRBV20-1 and TRBJ1-5; D not certain. The ends were cut back, 5 bases at V and 0 bases at J, with 8 bases in the middle. The CDR3 loop spans 13 amino acids. The germline gives CDR1 DFQATT, CDR2 SNEGSKA (reference sequence). DNA for the CDR3: TGCAGTGCTTTTGAGAGTAGCAATCAGCCCCAGCATTTT. The encoded protein is CSAFESSNQPQHF.

This clonotype came up many times. The rearrangement joins TRBV27 to TRBJ1-5; 9 bases align to TRBD1. J was trimmed by 2 bases and V by 8 bases; bases with no gene match: 10. Per germline, CDR1 MNHEY and CDR2 SMNVEV (reference sequence). The CDR3 has 16 residues. The CDR3 coding sequence is TGTGCCAGCGGAAACCCGGGACAGGGTCGCAATCAGCCCCAGCATTTT. Amino acid sequence: CASGNPGQGRNQPQHF.

The rearrangement uses TRBV19 and TRBJ1-4; perhaps TRBD1 as D (6 bases). Germline V gene sequence: CDR1 LNHDA, CDR2 SQIVND (reference sequence). V was clipped by 7 bases and J by 8 bases, with 14 bases between them. The CDR3 covers 13 residues. CDR3 loop: CASKGWQGEKLFF. The CDR3 bases are TGTGCCAGTAAAGGCTGGCAGGGGGAAAAACTGTTTTTT. The full variable domain, rest sourced from reference TRBV19 and TRBJ1-4, is DGGITQSPKYLFRKEGQNVTLSCEQNLNHDAMYWYRQDPGQGLRLIYYSQIVNDFQKGDIAEGYSVSREKKESFPLTVTSAQKNPTAFYLCASKGWQGEKLFFGSGTQLSVL.

This rearrangement joins TRBV14 to TRBJ1-2, with no clear D. The CDR3 has 13 residues. Trimming pared 4 bases from V and 0 bases from J, leaving 6 bases between. Germline CDR1 is SGHDN and CDR2 is FVKESK. Here the CDR3 DNA reads TGTGCCAGCAGCCCTCCCTCTAACTATGGCTACACCTTC. The encoded protein is CASSPPSNYGYTF.

Many counts were recorded for this clonotype. The rearrangement uses TRBV28 and TRBJ1-2, with D hard to call. The germline V and J ends were trimmed by 10 bases and 2 bases, with 26 bases remaining between them. In germline, CDR1 is MDHEN, CDR2 SYDVKM. The CDR3 extends over 17 amino acids. DNA for the CDR3: TGTGCCATAAGCAATCCCCTTCGTTTCCACTCCAACTATGGCTACACCTTC. This translates into CAISNPLRFHSNYGYTF.

This clonotype was seen repeatedly, ten times or more. The rearrangement uses TRBV5-1 and TRBJ2-7; 7 nucleotides match TRBD2. CDR3 size: 13 residues. V lost 2 bases and J lost 7; bases outside the gene matches: 6. Germline CDR1 SGHRS, CDR2 YFSETQ. The DNA for the CDR3 is TGCGCCAGCAGCTTCGCGGGAGTCAAAGAGCAGTACTTC. It specifies CASSFAGVKEQYF. Full variable domain (rest looked up from reference TRBV5-1 and TRBJ2-7): KAGVTQTPRYLIKTRGQQVTLSCSPISGHRSVSWYQQTPGQGLQFLFEYFSETQRNKGNFPGRFSGRQFSNSRSEMNVSTLELGDSALYLCASSFAGVKEQYFGPGTRLTVT.

This clonotype was seen ten or more times. The gene calls are TRBV24-1 and TRBJ1-2; D not certain. Per germline, CDR1 KGHDR and CDR2 SFDVKD. V shed 4 bases and J shed 2 bases, with 10 bases lying between them. There are 14 residues in the CDR3. For the CDR3, the DNA is TGTGCCACCAGTGAGCAGACGCAGAACTATGGCTACACCTTC. It encodes CATSEQTQNYGYTF.

This clonotype was counted many times. The DNA is omitted, as the CDR3 cannot be located on it reliably, and the CDR3 follows TCRdb's listing. The gene calls are TRBV12-3 or TRBV12-4 and TRBJ1-6. The CDR3 is 15 residues long, counting both termini. CDR3 sequence: CASSSSTGRGSPLHF.

The rearrangement links TRBV2 to TRBJ2-3; TRBD2 is a possible D gene (5 bases). Germline-derived CDR1 and CDR2 are SNHLY and FYNNEI. The CDR3 consists of 15 residues. V gave up 3 bases and J gave up 1 base, with 11 bases separating them. The CDR3 DNA sequence: TGTGCCAGCAGTGAGGAGGCGAAACGCACAGATACGCAGTATTTT. Residues: CASSEEAKRTDTQYF.

Many counts were recorded for this clonotype. This rearrangement joins TRBV29-1 to TRBJ2-7; D gene ambiguous. This CDR3 comprises 14 residues. The germline gives CDR1 SQVTM, CDR2 ANQGSEA. Trimming removed 3 bases at V and 5 bases at J, with 17 bases between. CDR3 in amino acids: CSVDLLLCFHEQYF. Written as DNA, the CDR3 is TGCAGCGTTGACCTCCTTTTATGTTTTCACGAGCAGTACTTC.

V is TRBV28 and J is TRBJ1-6, with D possibly matching TRBD1 (5 bases). Germline loops: CDR1 MDHEN, CDR2 SYDVKM. This CDR3 has 16 residues. V shed 7 bases and J shed 4 bases, with 17 bases lying between them. CDR3 sequence (DNA): TGTGCCAGCATTACCTCCCGGGGGGGGTATAATTCACCCCTCCACTTT. It specifies CASITSRGGYNSPLHF.

A few counts support this clonotype. This sequence joins TRBV14 and TRBJ1-2; tentatively, D is TRBD1 (6 bases). Trimming removed 3 bases from V and 2 bases from J, with 25 bases in between. There are 19 residues in the CDR3. Germline V gene sequence: CDR1 SGHDN, CDR2 FVKESK. The CDR3 sequence: CASSQGAGRLTQTNYGYTF. CDR3 nucleotide sequence: TGTGCCAGCAGCCAGGGGGCCGGCAGATTAACACAAACCAACTATGGCTACACCTTC.

This clonotype occurred many times. The chain couples TRBV7-9 to TRBJ2-2, with a weak D call TRBD2 (6 bases). This CDR3 has 16 amino acids. Trimming removed 7 bases from V and 8 bases from J, with 23 bases in between. Germline values: CDR1 SEHNR, CDR2 FQNEAQ (reference sequence). CDR3 coding DNA: TGTGCCAGCACATCGGCCGGGACTCAGGGCGCGGGGGAGCTGTTTTTT. Translated: CASTSAGTQGAGELFF.

This clonotype was counted only a few times. The chain is built from TRBV6-2 or TRBV6-3 and TRBJ2-1; D may be TRBD2 (7 bases). Looked up from germline, CDR1 is MNHEY and CDR2 is SVGEGT. The CDR3 runs 14 residues. Trimming removed 2 bases at V and 7 bases at J, with 12 bases between. Written as DNA, the CDR3 is TGTGCCAGCAGTTACGGGGGGGCGGGGAATGAGCAGTTCTTC. Amino acid sequence: CASSYGGAGNEQFF.

The rearrangement links TRBV18 to TRBJ2-2; D may be TRBD1 (7 bases). The CDR3 has 16 residues. Trimming removed 8 bases from V and 2 bases from J, with 18 bases in between. The germline V gene encodes CDR1 KGHSH and CDR2 LQKENI. CDR3 sequence: CASPLSTGTNTGELFF. DNA of the CDR3: TGTGCCAGCCCCCTCTCGACAGGGACTAACACCGGGGAGCTGTTTTTT.

This clonotype was seen more than once but under ten times. This sequence joins TRBV3-1 and TRBJ1-1; the D is unclear. CDR3 length equals 13 residues. Trimming left V 6 bases short and J 6 bases short, with 14 bases between. Germline values: CDR1 LGHDT, CDR2 YNNKEL (reference sequence). CDR3 coding DNA: TGTGCCAGCAGTCGCCTGGATCTATCTGAAGCTTTCTTT. It specifies CASSRLDLSEAFF.

Of note for this clonotype: A much larger clone differs by one base, so this may be a read error. The V and J genes are TRBV2 and TRBJ1-2; 7 nucleotides match TRBD1. J lost 8 bases, V lost 2 bases, and 5 bases had no gene match. Per germline, CDR1 SNHLY and CDR2 FYNNEI. The CDR3 runs to 13 residues. Written as DNA, the CDR3 is TGTGCCAGCAGTGAATACAGGGGAGAGGGCTACACCTTC. This sequence encodes CASSEYRGEGYTF.

There are a few counts of this clonotype. This chain uses TRBV28 with TRBJ2-5; no reliable D call. The CDR3 is 15 residues long. CDR1 MDHEN and CDR2 SYDVKM come from the germline V gene. Between the trimmed V and J ends, which lost 6 bases and 2 bases, there was a span of 16 bases. DNA for the CDR3: TGTGCCAGCAGCTATCCTCGTATTTTACAAGAGACCCAGTACTTC. This sequence encodes CASSYPRILQETQYF. Full variable domain (rest looked up from reference TRBV28 and TRBJ2-5): DVKVTQSSRYLVKRTGEKVFLECVQDMDHENMFWYRQDPGLGLRLIYFSYDVKMKEKGDIPEGYSVSREKKERFSLILESASTNQTSMYLCASSYPRILQETQYFGPGTRLLVL.

A few counts support this clonotype. The chain carries TRBV20-1 and TRBJ2-6; maybe TRBD2 (7 bases). CDR1 is DFQATT and CDR2 is SNEGSKA in the germline V gene (reference sequence). This CDR3 is built from 15 residues. V gave up 1 base and J gave up 4 bases, with 11 bases separating them. The CDR3 nucleotides are TGCAGTGCTAGAGGGGGGGGCTCAGGGGCCAACGTCCTGACTTTC. Translated: CSARGGGSGANVLTF.

This clonotype was seen only a few times. The J gene is TRBJ1-1, the V gene TRBV6-5; 8 bases agree with TRBD1. CDR1 and CDR2 (germline): MNHEY, SVGAGI. CDR3 length: 13 amino acids. V was clipped by 6 bases and J by 8 bases; unmatched bases: 8. The CDR3 sequence: CASRRTGLLEAFF. The CDR3 DNA reads as TGTGCCAGCAGGCGGACAGGGCTATTAGAAGCTTTCTTT.

Only a few counts were recorded for this clonotype. This chain links TRBV20-1 with TRBJ2-5, with 7 positions matching TRBD1. The CDR3 is 14 amino acids. The germline gives CDR1 DFQATT, CDR2 SNEGSKA (reference sequence). The V gene end was trimmed by 4 bases and the J gene end by 1 base; junction bases not matched to a gene: 6. The CDR3: CSAKDRAFQETQYF. The CDR3 bases are TGCAGTGCTAAAGACAGGGCCTTCCAAGAGACCCAGTACTTC.

This clonotype has a single count. The rearrangement joins TRBV7-2 to TRBJ2-3; D unresolved. CDR1 and CDR2 from the germline V gene are SGHTA and FQGNSA. The CDR3 runs 12 residues. V lost 6 bases, J lost 6 bases, and 10 bases lay in between. The CDR3 is CASSHLRDTQYF. CDR3 in DNA: TGTGCCAGCAGTCATCTTCGGGATACGCAGTATTTT.

This clonotype was counted at least ten times. The V call is TRBV12-3 or TRBV12-4, the J call TRBJ1-1; a possible D gene is TRBD1 (6 bases). The CDR3 totals 14 residues. V shed 5 bases and J shed 4 bases, with 14 bases lying between them. The CDR3 region is CASSTQGGSTEAFF. The CDR3 DNA follows: TGTGCCAGCAGTACACAGGGTGGATCCACTGAAGCTTTCTTT.